This T cell receptor beta chain is from a study of cytomegalovirus exposure and HLA in healthy donors. Primers included in the PCR were 60 Vbeta and 13 Jbeta primers. Measured with immunoSEQ multiplex PCR; TCRdb has only the in-frame clones, and not every one. The profile shows roughly 73,000 clones, roughly four fifths of them singletons. The study, taken as a whole, reports: Earlier results showed most TCR beta V segments being productive about 87% or about 30% of the time.

This clone was seen only once. Antigen: not known. The CDR3 runs 12 residues. Germline V gene data show CDR1 as SGHAT and CDR2 as FQNNGV. Trimming stripped 5 bases from V and 16 bases from J, with 18 bases between. The rearrangement joins TRBV11-2 to TRBJ2-1, with a possible D match to TRBD1 (5 bases). The receptor was derived from a man between 65 and 80 years old in good health and CMV-seronegative. Sequenced: PBMCs. CDR3 loop: CASSPEQVIQFF. In nucleotides, the CDR3 is TGTGCCAGCAGCCCCGAACAGGTAATTCAATTCTTC.